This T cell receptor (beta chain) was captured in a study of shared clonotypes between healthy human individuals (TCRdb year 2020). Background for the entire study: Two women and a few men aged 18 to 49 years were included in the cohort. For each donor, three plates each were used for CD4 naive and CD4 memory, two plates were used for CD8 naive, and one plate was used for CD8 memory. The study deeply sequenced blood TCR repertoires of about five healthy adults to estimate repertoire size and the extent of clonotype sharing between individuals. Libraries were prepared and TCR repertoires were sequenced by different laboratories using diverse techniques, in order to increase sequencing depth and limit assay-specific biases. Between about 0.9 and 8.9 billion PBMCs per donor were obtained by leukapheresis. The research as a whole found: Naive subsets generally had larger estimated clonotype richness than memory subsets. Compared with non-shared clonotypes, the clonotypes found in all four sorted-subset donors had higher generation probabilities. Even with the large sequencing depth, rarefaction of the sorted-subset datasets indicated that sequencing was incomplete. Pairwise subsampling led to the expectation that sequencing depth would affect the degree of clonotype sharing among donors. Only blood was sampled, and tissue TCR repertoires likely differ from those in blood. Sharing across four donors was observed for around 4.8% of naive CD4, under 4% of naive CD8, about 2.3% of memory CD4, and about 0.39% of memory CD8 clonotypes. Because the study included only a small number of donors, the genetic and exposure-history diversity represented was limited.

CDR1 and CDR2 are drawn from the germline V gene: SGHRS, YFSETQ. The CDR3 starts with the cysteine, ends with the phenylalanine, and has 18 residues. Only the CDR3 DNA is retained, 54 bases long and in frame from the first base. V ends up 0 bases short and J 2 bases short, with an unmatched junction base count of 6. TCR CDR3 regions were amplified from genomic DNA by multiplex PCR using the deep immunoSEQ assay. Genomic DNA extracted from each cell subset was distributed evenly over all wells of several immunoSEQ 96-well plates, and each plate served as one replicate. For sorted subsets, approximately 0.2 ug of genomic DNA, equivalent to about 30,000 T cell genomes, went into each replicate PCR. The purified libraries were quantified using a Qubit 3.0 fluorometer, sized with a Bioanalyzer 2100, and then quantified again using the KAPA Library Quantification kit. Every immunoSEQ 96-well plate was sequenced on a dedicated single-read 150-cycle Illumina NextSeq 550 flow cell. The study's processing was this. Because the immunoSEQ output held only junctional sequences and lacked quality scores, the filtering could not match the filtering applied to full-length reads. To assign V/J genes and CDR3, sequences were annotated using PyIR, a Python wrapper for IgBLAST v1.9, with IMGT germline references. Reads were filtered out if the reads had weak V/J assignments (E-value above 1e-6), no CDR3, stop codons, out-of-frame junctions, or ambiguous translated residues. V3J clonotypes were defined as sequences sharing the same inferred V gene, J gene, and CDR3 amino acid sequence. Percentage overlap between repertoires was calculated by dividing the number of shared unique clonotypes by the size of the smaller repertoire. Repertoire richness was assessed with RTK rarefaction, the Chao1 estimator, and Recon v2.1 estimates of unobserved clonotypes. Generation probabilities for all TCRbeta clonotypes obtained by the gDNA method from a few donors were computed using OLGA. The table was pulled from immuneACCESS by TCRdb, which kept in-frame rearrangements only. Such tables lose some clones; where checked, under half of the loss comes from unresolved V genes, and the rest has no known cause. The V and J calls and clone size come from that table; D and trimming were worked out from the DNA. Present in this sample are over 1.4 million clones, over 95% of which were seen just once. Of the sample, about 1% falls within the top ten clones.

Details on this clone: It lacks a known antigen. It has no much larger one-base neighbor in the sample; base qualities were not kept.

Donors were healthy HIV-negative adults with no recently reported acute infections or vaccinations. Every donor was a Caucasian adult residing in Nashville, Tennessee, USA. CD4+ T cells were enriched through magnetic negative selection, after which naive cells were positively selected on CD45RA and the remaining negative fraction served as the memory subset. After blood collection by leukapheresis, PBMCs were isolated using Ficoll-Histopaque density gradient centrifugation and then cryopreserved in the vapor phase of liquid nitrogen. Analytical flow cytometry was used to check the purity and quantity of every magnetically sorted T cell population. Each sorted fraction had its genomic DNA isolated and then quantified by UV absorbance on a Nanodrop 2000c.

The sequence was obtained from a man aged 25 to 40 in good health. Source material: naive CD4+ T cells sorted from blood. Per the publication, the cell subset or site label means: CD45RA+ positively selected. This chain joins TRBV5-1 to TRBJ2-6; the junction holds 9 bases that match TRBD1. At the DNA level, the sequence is TGCGCCAGCAGCTTGGATTTCCGGGACAGGGCTGGGGCCAACGTCCTGACTTTC. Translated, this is CASSLDFRDRAGANVLTF.